Below are 30 T cell receptor beta chains sequenced from a single sample in a study of Graves' ophthalmopathy and Graves' hyperthyroidism listed by TCRdb under 2018. The listed sequencing device is Illumina HiSeq 2000. For repertoire sequencing, TCR beta CDR3 regions were amplified from RNA transcripts. The first round of RT-PCR was done with HTBI primers and the Qiagen OneStep RT-PCR kit, and was followed by a second round of multiplex PCR, then size selection and purification. Through fastp at Q25 and MiXCR, TCRdb rebuilt clones from the public reads, retaining in-frame beta chains. Every distinct CDR3 protein forms one entry, paired with its most common genes and DNA. This sample gives approximately 150,000 distinct CDR3 sequences in total; 39% of them show up just once. The ten largest make up 8% to 10% of the sample. Sequenced sample: peripheral blood. These receptors originate from a man aged 30 to 39 with Graves' ophthalmopathy. Donor details come from another sample of the same person, matched by shared clones.

This clonotype was counted at least ten times. This chain joins TRBV19 and TRBJ1-1, with 7 bases aligning to TRBD1. The germline V gene encodes CDR1 LNHDA and CDR2 SQIVND (reference sequence). Trimming removed 1 base from V and 0 bases from J; junction bases left unmatched: 20. CDR3 length equals 21 residues. CDR3 protein: CASSIGVGGTDPIRMNTEAFF. The CDR3 DNA sequence: TGTGCCAGTAGTATAGGCGTGGGAGGGACAGACCCTATTCGGATGAACACTGAAGCTTTCTTT.

The J gene is TRBJ2-2, the V gene TRBV2; the D gene is possibly TRBD1 (6 bases). The ends were cut back, 6 bases at V and 5 bases at J, with 10 bases in the middle. Germline CDR1 is SNHLY and CDR2 is FYNNEI. The CDR3 covers 13 residues. The chain's CDR3 is CASSQGQTGELFF. The DNA of the CDR3 is TGTGCCAGCAGCCAAGGACAGACCGGGGAGCTGTTTTTT.

This clonotype was seen at least ten times. CDR3 sequence reads: CASSLAVGNTEAFF. DNA for the CDR3: TGTGCCAGCAGTCTGGCGGTGGGGAACACTGAAGCTTTCTTT. The rearrangement uses TRBV27 and TRBJ1-1; D is unclear. V shed 5 bases and J shed 1 base, with 11 bases lying between them. The CDR3 length is 14 residues. The V gene's germline CDR1 is MNHEY and CDR2 SMNVEV (reference sequence).

For the CDR3, the DNA is TGTGCCAGCAGTCCGGGGACAGGGGGGCACCCCTACGAGCAGTACTTC. Translation: CASSPGTGGHPYEQYF. The chain joins TRBV12-3 or TRBV12-4 to TRBJ2-7; 11 bases line up with TRBD1. After removal of 5 bases from V and 2 bases from J, the junction contained 8 bases not matched to a gene. The CDR3 runs to 16 residues.

This clonotype has at least ten counts. The rearrangement uses TRBV5-1 and TRBJ1-1; weak D call: TRBD1 (6 bases). The germline V gene has CDR1 SGHRS and CDR2 YFSETQ. CDR3 length: 15 residues. V was clipped by 0 bases and J by 0 bases, with 9 bases between them. CDR3 DNA sequence: TGCGCCAGCAGCTTGGCGGGGGGCATGAACACTGAAGCTTTCTTT. Protein product: CASSLAGGMNTEAFF.

The chain employs TRBV28 and TRBJ2-7; D may be TRBD1 or TRBD2 (5 bases each). CDR1 and CDR2 from the germline V gene are MDHEN and SYDVKM. This CDR3 has 17 amino acids. The V gene lost 3 bases and the J gene lost 0 bases, with 18 bases spanning the gap. The CDR3 DNA follows: TGTGCCAGCAGTTTGAACTCTTTGGGGGTTAGCTCCTACGAGCAGTACTTC. Translation: CASSLNSLGVSSYEQYF.

This clonotype was seen at least ten times. The chain couples TRBV4-2 to TRBJ1-2; D perhaps matches TRBD1 (5 bases). The germline V gene has CDR1 LGHNA and CDR2 YNFKEQ. This CDR3 region has 15 residues. V dropped 8 bases and J dropped 8 bases, with 24 bases sitting between them. The CDR3 DNA follows: TGTGCCAGCCGTACGGGGGACGGCTCTACGGCGGGCTACACCTTC. The encoded protein is CASRTGDGSTAGYTF.

As to this clonotype: An end of the junction differs from the germline gene, which may be a read error. The chain combines TRBV6-1 with TRBJ2-7; D is perhaps TRBD2 (6 bases). The V gene's germline CDR1 is MNHNS and CDR2 SASEGT. This CDR3 has 13 amino acids. CDR3 region: CAISDGGVYEQYF. The CDR3 region has the DNA TGTGCCATCAGTGACGGCGGGGTCTACGAGCAGTACTTC.

The chain links TRBV6-1 to TRBJ2-5; 9 bases line up with TRBD1. Per the germline V gene, CDR1 is MNHNS and CDR2 is SASEGT. V lost 6 bases to trimming and J lost 6 bases; unmatched junction nucleotides: 11. The CDR3 is 15 amino acids. Here the CDR3 reads CASRSQGARVKTQYF. In DNA, the CDR3 is TGTGCCAGCAGGTCACAGGGGGCGCGGGTAAAGACCCAGTACTTC.

This clonotype was found many times. This chain links TRBV7-8 with TRBJ2-7; TRBD1 aligns across 8 bases. J lost 6 bases, V lost 1 base, and 5 bases had no gene match. This CDR3 region has 14 residues. Germline V CDR1 and CDR2: SGHVS, FQNEAQ. CDR3 DNA sequence: TGTGCCAGCAGCTTAGGGACAGGGTTTTTCGAGCAGTACTTC. Translating gives CASSLGTGFFEQYF.

This clonotype was counted at least ten times. The chain links TRBV5-4 to TRBJ1-5; 8 nucleotides align to TRBD1. This CDR3 is built from 17 residues. Germline V CDR1 and CDR2: SGHNT, YYREEE (reference sequence). J gave up 0 bases and V 2 bases, and 7 bases lay outside the gene matches. The CDR3 DNA sequence: TGTGCCAGCAGCTTTGGGACAGGCATCTATAGCAATCAGCCCCAGCATTTT. Protein product: CASSFGTGIYSNQPQHF.

This clonotype was counted ten times or more. The genes are TRBV6-4 and TRBJ2-5, with TRBD2 matching 9 bases. The CDR3 has 15 amino acids. The germline gives CDR1 MRHNA, CDR2 SNTAGT. Trimming took 7 bases from V and 5 from J; bases not matched to a gene: 11. The CDR3 coding sequence is TGTGCCAGCAAACCAATTAGCGGGAGTATCGAGACCCAGTACTTC. Translation gives CASKPISGSIETQYF.

This clonotype was recorded at least ten times. This chain uses TRBV18 with TRBJ2-7, with unresolved D. Trimming took off 4 bases at V and 2 bases at J, with 18 bases between the two ends. The CDR3 is 16 residues long. Per the germline V gene, CDR1 is KGHSH and CDR2 is LQKENI. The DNA for the CDR3 is TGTGCCAGCTCACAGTCGGCGACCGCCTCCACCTACGAGCAGTACTTC. Protein: CASSQSATASTYEQYF.

This clonotype has a count of ten or more. The chain has TRBV12-3 or TRBV12-4 and TRBJ1-3, with D possibly being TRBD1 (6 bases). Trimming took 6 bases from V and 2 from J, leaving 14 bases between them. The CDR3 sequence is 15 residues long. The CDR3 DNA reads as TGTGCCAGCAGACCGGGGGGGGGCACTGGAAACACCATATATTTT. Residues: CASRPGGGTGNTIYF.

This sequence joins TRBV12-3 or TRBV12-4 and TRBJ2-7; 9 nucleotides align to TRBD1. The ends lost 5 bases at V and 6 bases at J; junction bases unmatched: 11. The CDR3 is 15 amino acids. The CDR3 DNA follows: TGTGCCAGCAGTAGAGTCGCGGACAGGGGAAGCGAGCAGTACTTC. As protein: CASSRVADRGSEQYF.

Ten or more counts support this clonotype. This chain connects TRBV12-3 or TRBV12-4 to TRBJ2-5; D gene unclear. This CDR3 spans 13 amino acids. The V end was cut by 3 bases, the J end by 2 bases, with 7 bases between. Here the CDR3 DNA reads TGTGCCAGCAGTTTTCAGAGTCAAGAGACCCAGTACTTC. Protein sequence: CASSFQSQETQYF.

The V gene is TRBV10-2, the J gene TRBJ2-7; D is perhaps TRBD1 (6 bases). Trimming took off 5 bases at V and 6 bases at J, with 17 bases between the two ends. Germline CDR1 reads WSHSY; CDR2 reads SAAADI. There are 14 residues in the CDR3. Written as DNA, the CDR3 is TGCGCCAGCAGTTCCCAGGGGTCTGCGGTCGAGCAGTACTTC. This gives the protein CASSSQGSAVEQYF.

This clonotype was seen a handful of times. The rearrangement links TRBV6-2 or TRBV6-3 to TRBJ2-7; D is possibly TRBD1 (6 bases). Trimming cost V 2 bases and J 6 bases, with 11 bases left between them. Germline CDR1 and CDR2: MNHEY and SVGEGT. This CDR3 contains 13 residues. The CDR3 region has the DNA TGTGCCAGCAGTTACACGAGGGGGACCGAGCAGTACTTC. Residues: CASSYTRGTEQYF.

The chain joins TRBV19 to TRBJ1-5; D remains ambiguous. Germline CDR1 reads LNHDA; CDR2 reads SQIVND (reference sequence). The V end was cut by 5 bases, the J end by 6 bases, with 14 bases between. This CDR3 spans 14 amino acids. CDR3 sequence reads: CASSSRPATQPQHF. CDR3 coding DNA: TGTGCCAGTAGTTCACGTCCGGCGACTCAGCCCCAGCATTTT.

V usage is TRBV10-2 and J usage is TRBJ2-7, with a tentative D call TRBD2 (5 bases). The germline gives CDR1 WSHSY, CDR2 SAAADI. The CDR3 runs 11 residues. Trimming removed 4 bases from V and 5 bases from J, with 6 bases in between. CDR3 sequence (DNA): TGCGCCAGCAGTGCCGGGAACGAGCAGTACTTC. This sequence encodes CASSAGNEQYF.

This clonotype was counted ten times or more. This sequence joins TRBV5-1 and TRBJ2-4; no firm D call. The CDR3 is 15 residues long. Between the trimmed V and J ends, which lost 0 bases and 0 bases, there was a span of 7 bases. Germline V gives CDR1 SGHRS, CDR2 YFSETQ. The CDR3 coding sequence is TGCGCCAGCAGCTTGGCCAGTATAGCCAAAAACATTCAGTACTTC. Translating it yields CASSLASIAKNIQYF.

This clonotype was observed at least ten times. This chain connects TRBV19 to TRBJ2-5; 7 nucleotides align to TRBD1. Unmatched junction bases numbered 11, after V lost 10 bases and J lost 0 bases. CDR3 length equals 15 residues. The V gene's germline CDR1 is LNHDA and CDR2 SQIVND (reference sequence). The CDR3 DNA reads as TGTGCCACCTCCAGAACAACAGGGGACCAAGAGACCCAGTACTTC. Residues: CATSRTTGDQETQYF. The complete variable domain, with remaining parts taken from reference TRBV19 and TRBJ2-5, reads DGGITQSPKYLFRKEGQNVTLSCEQNLNHDAMYWYRQDPGQGLRLIYYSQIVNDFQKGDIAEGYSVSREKKESFPLTVTSAQKNPTAFYLCATSRTTGDQETQYFGPGTRLLVL.

The rearrangement uses TRBV27 and TRBJ2-5; D is possibly TRBD1 (5 bases). CDR1 is MNHEY, CDR2 SMNVEV, per germline (reference sequence). The CDR3 spans 15 residues. V lost 6 bases, J lost 0 bases, and 14 bases lay in between. The CDR3 region is CASSPWGRDQETQYF. DNA of the CDR3: TGTGCCAGCAGCCCTTGGGGCAGGGACCAAGAGACCCAGTACTTC.

The table lists this clonotype with many counts. The chain carries TRBV24-1 and TRBJ1-5, with unresolved D. The germline V and J ends were trimmed by 6 bases and 5 bases, with 7 bases remaining between them. Germline assignment: CDR1 KGHDR and CDR2 SFDVKD. CDR3 length equals 12 residues. CDR3 protein: CATSYGDQPQHF. CDR3 DNA: TGTGCCACCAGTTATGGGGATCAGCCCCAGCATTTT.

This clonotype was seen repeatedly, ten times or more. The chain uses TRBV6-2 or TRBV6-3 and TRBJ1-2, with no clear D. V lost 1 base to trimming and J lost 2 bases, with 20 bases between them. The CDR3 is 18 residues long. Germline V CDR1 and CDR2: MNHEY, SVGEGT. The CDR3 DNA follows: TGTGCCAGCAGTTACTTTATCATGGACGGATTTCCGAACTATGGCTACACCTTC. It codes for CASSYFIMDGFPNYGYTF.

The chain carries TRBV5-5 and TRBJ2-5; 13 bases are a match to TRBD2. Germline V gene data show CDR1 as SGHKS and CDR2 as YYEKEE (reference sequence). Germline trimming cut 4 bases from V and 5 bases from J; bases unmatched to any gene: 11. The CDR3 contains 17 residues. The chain's CDR3 is CASSPSFGTSGMETQYF. CDR3 bases: TGTGCCAGCAGCCCAAGCTTTGGGACTAGCGGGATGGAGACCCAGTACTTC.

This sequence joins TRBV6-2 or TRBV6-3 and TRBJ2-7; D is possibly TRBD2 (6 bases). The length of the CDR3 is 14 residues. Germline V lookup: CDR1 MNHEY, CDR2 SVGEGT. V lost 5 bases to trimming and J lost 0 bases, with 11 bases between them. This CDR3 is CASSHVAASYEQYF. In DNA form, the CDR3 reads TGTGCCAGCAGTCACGTAGCGGCCTCCTACGAGCAGTACTTC.

Many counts were recorded for this clonotype. This chain links TRBV6-2 or TRBV6-3 with TRBJ1-2, with D possibly matching TRBD1 (6 bases). The ends were cut back, 6 bases at V and 7 bases at J, with 15 bases in the middle. The CDR3 extends over 13 amino acids. Germline assignment: CDR1 MNHEY and CDR2 SVGEGT. The CDR3 DNA reads as TGTGCCAGCAGGCCAACAGGGTCTAGTGGCTACACCTTC. This translates into CASRPTGSSGYTF.

CDR3 region: CASGKKGYEQYF. The CDR3 region has the DNA TGTGCCAGCGGTAAAAAGGGGTACGAGCAGTACTTC. The chain recombines TRBV6-1 with TRBJ2-7; maybe TRBD1 (5 bases). The CDR3 covers 12 residues. V lost 8 bases and J lost 4, with 12 bases in between. In germline, CDR1 is MNHNS, CDR2 SASEGT.

CDR3 bases: TGTGCCAGCAGTTTAGGGACTAATCGGCGGGGGTGGAACACTGAAGCTTTCTTT. Protein: CASSLGTNRRGWNTEAFF. The J gene is TRBJ1-1, the V gene TRBV12-3 or TRBV12-4, with a possible D match to TRBD1 (5 bases). The CDR3 is 18 residues long. With 1 base removed from V and 1 base from J, the gap between germline ends came to 19 bases.